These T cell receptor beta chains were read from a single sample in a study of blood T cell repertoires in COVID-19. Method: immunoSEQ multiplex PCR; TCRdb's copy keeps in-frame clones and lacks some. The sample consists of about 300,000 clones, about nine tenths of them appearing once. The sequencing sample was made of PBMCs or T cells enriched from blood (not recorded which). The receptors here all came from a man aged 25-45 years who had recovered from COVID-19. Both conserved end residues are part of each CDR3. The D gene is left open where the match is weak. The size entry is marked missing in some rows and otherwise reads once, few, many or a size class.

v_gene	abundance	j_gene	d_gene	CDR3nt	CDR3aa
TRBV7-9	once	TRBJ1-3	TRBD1	TGTGCCAGCAGTTTTCGACAGGGATCTGGAAACACCATATATTTT	CASSFRQGSGNTIYF
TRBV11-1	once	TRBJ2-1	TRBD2	TGTGCCAGCAGCTCGGGGGGGCGTATGAATGAGCAGTTCTTC	CASSSGGRMNEQFF
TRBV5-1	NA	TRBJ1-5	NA	TGCGCCAGCAGCTTGGAGGGAGGGGTAACTCAGCCCCAGCATTTT	CASSLEGGVTQPQHF
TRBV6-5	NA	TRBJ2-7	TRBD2	TGTGCCGGGAGGGACCTCGTGGGTGGCGAGCAGTACTTC	CAGRDLVGGEQYF
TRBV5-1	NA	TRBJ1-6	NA	TGCGCCAGCAGCCGTTCGGGGGAATGGGACTCCTATAATTCACCCCTCCACTTT	CASSRSGEWDSYNSPLHF
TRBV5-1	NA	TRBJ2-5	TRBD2	TGCGCCAGCAGCTTGGGTGGCGGGAGAGAGACCCAGTACTTC	CASSLGGGRETQYF
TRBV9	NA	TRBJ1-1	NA	TGTGCCAGCAGCGTAGCTAGCCGGGGCACTGAAGCTTTCTTT	CASSVASRGTEAFF
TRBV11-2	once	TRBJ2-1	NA	TGTGCCAGCAGCTTAGATACATATGAGCAGTTCTTC	CASSLDTYEQFF
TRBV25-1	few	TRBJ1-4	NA	TGTGCCAGTAGGGACCAGTCGGGGAGGGAAAAACTGTTTTTT	CASRDQSGREKLFF
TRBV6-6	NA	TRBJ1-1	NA	TGTGCCAGCAGTTACTCGGCCAGGGTCAACACTGAAGCTTTCTTT	CASSYSARVNTEAFF
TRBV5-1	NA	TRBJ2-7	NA	TGCGCCAGCAGCTTACCAGGGTCGAAGTCCTACGAGCAGTACTTC	CASSLPGSKSYEQYF
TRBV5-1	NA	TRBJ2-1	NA	TGCGCCAGCGGCTTCGTAGGGGCTTTAGGAGAGCAGTTCTTC	CASGFVGALGEQFF
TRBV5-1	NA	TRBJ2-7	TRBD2	TGCGCCAGCAGCCAGGCCCTAGCGGGGAAAACCTACGAGCAGTACTTC	CASSQALAGKTYEQYF
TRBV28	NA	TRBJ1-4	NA	TGTGCCAGCAGTTCATTTTATGAAAAACTGTTTTTT	CASSSFYEKLFF
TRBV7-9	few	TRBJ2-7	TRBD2	TGTGCCAGCAGCTCCTGGACTAGCGGGAGTAGTCAAACCTACGAGCAGTACTTC	CASSSWTSGSSQTYEQYF
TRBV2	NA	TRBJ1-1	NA	TGTGCCAGCAGCGGGTATCCGAAGGACACTGAAGCTTTCTTT	CASSGYPKDTEAFF
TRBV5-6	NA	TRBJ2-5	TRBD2	TGTGCCAGCAGGAGCGGGGGGGCGGAAGAGACCCAGTACTTC	CASRSGGAEETQYF
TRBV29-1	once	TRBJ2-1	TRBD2	TGCAGCGCAAGACTAGCGGGAGACAATGAGCAGTTCTTC	CSARLAGDNEQFF
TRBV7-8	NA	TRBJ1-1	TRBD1	TGTGCCAGCAGCTTACTAGCCGGGACAGGGGTCGAAGCTTTCTTT	CASSLLAGTGVEAFF
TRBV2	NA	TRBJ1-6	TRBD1	TGTGCCAGCAGCAGACAGGGCAAAAGGTCTAATTCACCCCTCCACTTT	CASSRQGKRSNSPLHF
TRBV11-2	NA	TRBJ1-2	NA	TGTGCCAGCAGCTTAGAGGGGGGATCGGACTATGGCTACACCTTC	CASSLEGGSDYGYTF
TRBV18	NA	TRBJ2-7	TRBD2	TGTGCCAGCTCACCGTCGGGAGGGAAGGTCTCCTACGAGCAGTACTTC	CASSPSGGKVSYEQYF
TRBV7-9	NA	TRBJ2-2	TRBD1	TGTGCCAGCAGCTTAGCGAAGGGAGGACAGGGCGACACCGGGGAGCTGTTTTTT	CASSLAKGGQGDTGELFF
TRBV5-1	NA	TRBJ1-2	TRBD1	TGCGCCAGCAATTTTGCAGACAGGGGGCGAGGTGGCTACACCTTC	CASNFADRGRGGYTF
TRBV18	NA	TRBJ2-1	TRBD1	TGTGCCAGCTCACCCGGGACAGGGGTTGAGCAGTTCTTC	CASSPGTGVEQFF
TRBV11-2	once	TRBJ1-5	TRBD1	TGTGCCAGCAGGGATACAGGGGGCTCAGGTCGTCAGCCCCAGCATTTT	CASRDTGGSGRQPQHF
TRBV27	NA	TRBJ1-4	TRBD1	TGTGCCAGCACAGGGATCCTTAGGGGGCCTAATGAAAAACTGTTTTTT	CASTGILRGPNEKLFF
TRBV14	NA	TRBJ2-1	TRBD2	TGTGCCAGCAGTTGGCGGGAGGGCCTCTTCGATGAGCAGTTCTTC	CASSWREGLFDEQFF
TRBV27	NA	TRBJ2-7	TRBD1	TGTGCCAGCAGTTTGGACAGGGTAAGCTCCTACGAGCAGTACTTC	CASSLDRVSSYEQYF
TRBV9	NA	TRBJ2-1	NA	TGTGCCAGCAGCGTAGACGAGAGCTCCTACAATGAGCAGTTCTTC	CASSVDESSYNEQFF
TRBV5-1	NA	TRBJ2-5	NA	TGCGCCAGCAGCTTGGGGAGTAGCGGAGAGACCCAGTACTTC	CASSLGSSGETQYF
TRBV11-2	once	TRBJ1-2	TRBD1	TGTGCCAGCAGCCGGGCCTACGGGACAGAAAAAAACTATGGCTACACCTTC	CASSRAYGTEKNYGYTF
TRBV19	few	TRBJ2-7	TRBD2	TGTGCCAGTAGTGCTCTAGCGGGAGGGTCCTACGAGCAGTACTTC	CASSALAGGSYEQYF
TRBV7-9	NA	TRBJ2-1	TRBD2	TGTGCCAGCAGCCCCCCCTGGACTAGCGGGAGCGCTGAGCAGTTCTTC	CASSPPWTSGSAEQFF
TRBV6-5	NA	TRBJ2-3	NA	TGTGCCAGCACCCTCTCCACAGATACGCAGTATTTT	CASTLSTDTQYF
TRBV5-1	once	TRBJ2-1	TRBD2	TGCGCCAGCAGCTTGGGACTAGCGGGAGAAAGCTCCTACAATGAGCAGTTCTTC	CASSLGLAGESSYNEQFF
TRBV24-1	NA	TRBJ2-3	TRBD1	TGTGCCACCAGTAGGTCAGGGGGAACAGATACGCAGTATTTT	CATSRSGGTDTQYF
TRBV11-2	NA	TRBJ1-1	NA	TGTGCCAGCAGCTCGTACAGGGAAGGAAATACTGAAGCTTTCTTT	CASSSYREGNTEAFF
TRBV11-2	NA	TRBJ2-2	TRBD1	TGTGCCAGCAGCCGGGACAGGGGAACCGGGGAGCTGTTTTTT	CASSRDRGTGELFF
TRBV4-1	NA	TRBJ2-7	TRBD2	TGCGCCAGCAGCCAAGGGGCTAGCGGTGCCTACGAGCAGTACTTC	CASSQGASGAYEQYF
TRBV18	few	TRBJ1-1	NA	TGTGCCAGCTCAGAGGGACAGAACACTGAAGCTTTCTTT	CASSEGQNTEAFF
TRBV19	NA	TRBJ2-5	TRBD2	TGTGCCAGTAGTTCGGGACTAGCGGGAGGGCGTCAGGAGACCCAGTACTTC	CASSSGLAGGRQETQYF
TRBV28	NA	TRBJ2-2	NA	TGTGCCAGCAGTTTAGGGGGGGCGACGAACACCGGGGAGCTGTTTTTT	CASSLGGATNTGELFF
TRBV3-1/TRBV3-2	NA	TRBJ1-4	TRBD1	TGTGCCAGCAGCGGGGGACAGGGAAGTGAAAAACTGTTTTTT	CASSGGQGSEKLFF
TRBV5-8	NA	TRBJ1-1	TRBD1	TGTGCCAGCAGCCAATACAGGGGGCGAAACACTGAAGCTTTCTTT	CASSQYRGRNTEAFF
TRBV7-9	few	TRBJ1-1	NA	TGTGCCAGCAGCTTACTCAGAGAAGCTTTCTTT	CASSLLREAFF
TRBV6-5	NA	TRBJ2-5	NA	TGTGCCAGCAGTTCTCCACGGCTAGCGGAGACCCAGTACTTC	CASSSPRLAETQYF
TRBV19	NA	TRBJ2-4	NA	TGTGCCAGTAGTATAGGCGGTACAAACATTCAGTACTTC	CASSIGGTNIQYF
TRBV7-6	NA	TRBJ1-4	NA	TGTGCCAGCAGCTTATCTTCCGTCGGCAGGGTGGCGGAAAAACTGTTTTTT	CASSLSSVGRVAEKLFF
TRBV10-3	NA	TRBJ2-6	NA	TGTGTCATCACCCCCCCTTGGGCCAACGTCCTGACTTTC	CVITPPWANVLTF
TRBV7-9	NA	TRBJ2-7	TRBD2	TGTGCCAGCAGCTCGATGGGCGGGGGGTCCTACGAGCAGTACTTC	CASSSMGGGSYEQYF
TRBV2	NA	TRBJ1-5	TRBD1	TGTGCCAGCAGTTCTGACAGGGCTAGCAATCAGCCCCAGCATTTT	CASSSDRASNQPQHF
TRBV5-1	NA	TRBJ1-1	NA	TGCGCCAGCAGCTTGATGCGGGACGTGAACACTGAAGCTTTCTTT	CASSLMRDVNTEAFF
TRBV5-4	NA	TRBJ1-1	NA	TGTGCCAGCAGCTTACCGGGTAACACTGAAGCTTTCTTT	CASSLPGNTEAFF
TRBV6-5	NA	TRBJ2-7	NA	TGTGCCAGCAGTTACTCGAGGGCTTCCTACGAGCAGTACTTC	CASSYSRASYEQYF